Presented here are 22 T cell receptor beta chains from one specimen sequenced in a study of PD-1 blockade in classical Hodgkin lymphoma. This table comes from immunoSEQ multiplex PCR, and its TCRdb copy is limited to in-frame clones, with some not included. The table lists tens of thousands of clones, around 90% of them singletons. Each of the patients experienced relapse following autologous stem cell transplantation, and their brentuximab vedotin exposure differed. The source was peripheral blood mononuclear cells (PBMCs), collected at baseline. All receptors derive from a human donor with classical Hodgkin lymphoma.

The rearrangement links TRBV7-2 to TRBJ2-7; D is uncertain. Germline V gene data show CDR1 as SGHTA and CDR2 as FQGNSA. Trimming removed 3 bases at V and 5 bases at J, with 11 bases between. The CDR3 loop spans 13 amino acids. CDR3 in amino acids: CASSLGRANEQYF. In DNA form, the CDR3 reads TGTGCCAGCAGCTTGGGTAGGGCCAACGAGCAGTACTTC.

The CDR3 sequence is CASSERQGGVTQYF. The CDR3 coding sequence is TGTGCCAGCAGTGAGAGGCAGGGAGGAGTGACCCAGTACTTC. The chain joins TRBV2 to TRBJ2-5, with D perhaps matching TRBD2 (6 bases). The V end was cut by 3 bases, the J end by 7 bases, with 15 bases between. This CDR3 comprises 14 residues. The germline V gene has CDR1 SNHLY and CDR2 FYNNEI.

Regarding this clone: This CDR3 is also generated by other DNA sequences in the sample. The CDR3 DNA reads as TGCGCCAGCAGCTTGGCCTTAGGAGAGACCCAGTACTTC. Translation: CASSLALGETQYF. The chain is built from TRBV5-1 and TRBJ2-5, with no clear D. Germline V gives CDR1 SGHRS, CDR2 YFSETQ. There are 13 residues in the CDR3. V was cut by 0 bases and J by 4 bases, with 7 bases left in between.

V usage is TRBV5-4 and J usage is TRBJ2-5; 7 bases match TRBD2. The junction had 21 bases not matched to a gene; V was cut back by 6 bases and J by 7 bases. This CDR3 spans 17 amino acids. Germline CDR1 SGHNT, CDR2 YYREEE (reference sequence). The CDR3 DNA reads TGTGCCAGCATCCCCAGGTTGGCGGGAGACTCCACTGGGACCCAGTACTTC. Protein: CASIPRLAGDSTGTQYF. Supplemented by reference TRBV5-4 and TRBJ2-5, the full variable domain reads ETGVTQSPTHLIKTRGQQVTLRCSSQSGHNTVSWYQQALGQGPQFIFQYYREEENGRGNFPPRFSGLQFPNYSSELNVNALELDDSALYLCASIPRLAGDSTGTQYFGPGTRLLVL.

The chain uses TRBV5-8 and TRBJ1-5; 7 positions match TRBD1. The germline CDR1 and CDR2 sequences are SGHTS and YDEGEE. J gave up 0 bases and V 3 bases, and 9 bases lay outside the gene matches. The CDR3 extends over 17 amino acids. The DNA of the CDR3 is TGTGCCAGCAGCTCCCCTTCGACAGGGTATAGCAATCAGCCCCAGCATTTT. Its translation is CASSSPSTGYSNQPQHF.

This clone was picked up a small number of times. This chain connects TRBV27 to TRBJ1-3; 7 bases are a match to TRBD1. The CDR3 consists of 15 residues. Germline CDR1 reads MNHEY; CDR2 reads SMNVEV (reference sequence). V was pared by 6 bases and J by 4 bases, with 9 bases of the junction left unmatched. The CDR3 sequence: CASSLTGDRGNTIYF. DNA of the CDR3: TGTGCCAGCAGCCTTACAGGGGATAGGGGAAACACCATATATTTT.

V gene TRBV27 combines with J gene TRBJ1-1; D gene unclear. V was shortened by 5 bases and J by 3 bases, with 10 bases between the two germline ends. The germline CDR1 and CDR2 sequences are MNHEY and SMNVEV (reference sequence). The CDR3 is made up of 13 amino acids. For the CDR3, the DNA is TGTGCCAGCAGTATACACGGGGACACTGAAGCTTTCTTT. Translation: CASSIHGDTEAFF.

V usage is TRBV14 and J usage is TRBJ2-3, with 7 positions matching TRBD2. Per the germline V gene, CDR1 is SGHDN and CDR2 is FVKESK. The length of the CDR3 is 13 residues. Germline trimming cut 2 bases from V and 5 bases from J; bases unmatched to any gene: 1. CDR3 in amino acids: CASSQLAGDTQYF. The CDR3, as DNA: TGTGCCAGCAGCCAATTAGCGGGAGATACGCAGTATTTT.

The CDR3 bases are TGTGCCAGCTCACCACCTTTAGGCGACGTTCGTGGCTACACCTTC. Its protein product is CASSPPLGDVRGYTF. The chain employs TRBV18 and TRBJ1-2; the D is unclear. Germline loops: CDR1 KGHSH, CDR2 LQKENI. The CDR3 sequence is 15 residues long. V lost 0 bases to trimming and J lost 7 bases, with 15 bases between them.

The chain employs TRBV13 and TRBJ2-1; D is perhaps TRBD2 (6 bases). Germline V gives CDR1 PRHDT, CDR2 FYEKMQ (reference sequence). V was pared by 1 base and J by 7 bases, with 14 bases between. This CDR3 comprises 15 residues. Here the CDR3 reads CASSLDGRRPNEQFF. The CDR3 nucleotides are TGTGCCAGCAGCTTAGACGGGAGAAGACCAAATGAGCAGTTCTTC.

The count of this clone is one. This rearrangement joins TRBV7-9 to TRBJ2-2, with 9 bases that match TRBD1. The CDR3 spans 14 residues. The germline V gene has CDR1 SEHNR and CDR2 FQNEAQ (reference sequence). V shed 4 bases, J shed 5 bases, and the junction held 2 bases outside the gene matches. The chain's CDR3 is CASSWTGETGELFF. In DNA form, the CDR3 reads TGTGCCAGCAGCTGGACAGGGGAGACCGGGGAGCTGTTTTTT.

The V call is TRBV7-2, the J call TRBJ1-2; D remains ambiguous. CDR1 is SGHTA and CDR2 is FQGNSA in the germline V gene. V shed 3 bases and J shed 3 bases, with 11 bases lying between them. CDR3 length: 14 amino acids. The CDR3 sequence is CASSLDPGDYGYTF. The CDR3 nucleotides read TGTGCCAGCAGCTTGGACCCCGGGGACTATGGCTACACCTTC.

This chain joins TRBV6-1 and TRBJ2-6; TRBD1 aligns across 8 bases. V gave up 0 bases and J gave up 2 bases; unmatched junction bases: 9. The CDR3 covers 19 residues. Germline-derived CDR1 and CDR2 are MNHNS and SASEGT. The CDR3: CASSEALPTGEAGANVLTF. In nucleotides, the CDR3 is TGTGCCAGCAGTGAAGCGCTTCCGACAGGGGAAGCTGGGGCCAACGTCCTGACTTTC.

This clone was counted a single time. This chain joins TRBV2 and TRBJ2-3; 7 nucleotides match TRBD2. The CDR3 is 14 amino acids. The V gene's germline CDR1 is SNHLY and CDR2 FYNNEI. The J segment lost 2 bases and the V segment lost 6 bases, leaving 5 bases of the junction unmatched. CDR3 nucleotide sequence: TGTGCCAGCAGGGCTAGCGGATACACAGATACGCAGTATTTT. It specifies CASRASGYTDTQYF.

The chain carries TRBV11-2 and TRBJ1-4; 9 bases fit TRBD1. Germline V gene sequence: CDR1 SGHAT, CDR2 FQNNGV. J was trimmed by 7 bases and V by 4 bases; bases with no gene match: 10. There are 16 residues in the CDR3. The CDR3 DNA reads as TGTGCCAGCAGCTCGGGGTCTGGGACAGGGACTGAAAAACTGTTTTTT. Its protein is CASSSGSGTGTEKLFF.

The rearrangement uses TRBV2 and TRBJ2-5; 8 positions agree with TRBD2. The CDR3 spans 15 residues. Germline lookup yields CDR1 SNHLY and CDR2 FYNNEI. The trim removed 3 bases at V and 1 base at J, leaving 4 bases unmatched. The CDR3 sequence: CASSDFGGGQETQYF. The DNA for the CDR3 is TGTGCCAGCAGTGACTTCGGGGGGGGCCAAGAGACCCAGTACTTC.

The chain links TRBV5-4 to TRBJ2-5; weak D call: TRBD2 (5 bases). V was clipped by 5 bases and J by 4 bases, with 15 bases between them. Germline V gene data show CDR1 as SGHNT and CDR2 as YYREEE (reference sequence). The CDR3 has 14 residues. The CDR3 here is CASSTPEGLETQYF. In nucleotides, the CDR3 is TGTGCCAGCAGTACGCCCGAGGGTCTAGAGACCCAGTACTTC.

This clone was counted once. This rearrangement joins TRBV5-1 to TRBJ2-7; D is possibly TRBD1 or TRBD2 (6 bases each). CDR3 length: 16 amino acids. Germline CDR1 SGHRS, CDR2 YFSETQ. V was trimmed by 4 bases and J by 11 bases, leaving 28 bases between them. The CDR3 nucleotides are TGCGCCAGCAGCCCCGGGCCGGGGGCAGGGCAAGGACGGGAGTACTTC. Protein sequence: CASSPGPGAGQGREYF.

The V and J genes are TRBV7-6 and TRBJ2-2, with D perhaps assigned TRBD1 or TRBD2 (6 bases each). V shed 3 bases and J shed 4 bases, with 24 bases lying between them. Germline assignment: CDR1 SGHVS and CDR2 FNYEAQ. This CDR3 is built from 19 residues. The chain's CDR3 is CASSLVHLGGGRFTGELFF. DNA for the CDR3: TGTGCCAGCAGCTTGGTCCACCTGGGGGGCGGACGATTCACCGGGGAGCTGTTTTTT.

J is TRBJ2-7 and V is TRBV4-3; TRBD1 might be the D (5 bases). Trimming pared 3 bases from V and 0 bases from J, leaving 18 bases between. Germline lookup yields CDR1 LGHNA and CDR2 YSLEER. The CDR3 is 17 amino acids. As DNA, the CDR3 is TGCGCCAGCAGCCAGGTCAACCGCCTAGGGGTCTCCTACGAGCAGTACTTC. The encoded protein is CASSQVNRLGVSYEQYF.

CDR3 coding DNA: TGCGCCAGCAGCTCCACGACACTTAACTACGAGCAGTACTTC. It yields the protein CASSSTTLNYEQYF. V usage is TRBV4-1 and J usage is TRBJ2-7; D not certain. This CDR3 has 14 amino acids. The germline V gene has CDR1 MGHRA and CDR2 YSYEKL. V lost 5 bases and J 3 bases, leaving 14 bases between the germline ends.

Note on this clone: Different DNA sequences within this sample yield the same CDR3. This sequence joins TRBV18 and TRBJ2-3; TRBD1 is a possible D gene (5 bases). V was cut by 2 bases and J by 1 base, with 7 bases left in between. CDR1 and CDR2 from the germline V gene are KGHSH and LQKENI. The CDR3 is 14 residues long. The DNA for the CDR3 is TGTGCCAGCTCACCAACAGGAGGCACAGATACGCAGTATTTT. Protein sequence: CASSPTGGTDTQYF.